Listed here is a single T cell receptor beta chain. What it recognizes is unknown. Unique molecular identifiers were built into the TCR beta cDNA libraries. TCRdb analysed the PCR reads with MiXCR anew, one entry per CDR3 protein. The sample yields a few hundred thousand distinct CDR3 sequences, 30% to 40% seen once. This entry comes from a study of post-analysis software for immune sequencing data. Regarding the study as a whole: About five TRBV segments, including TRBV5-6, TRBV5-1 and TRBV20-1, were more frequent in patients than controls.

Trimming shortened V by 4 bases and J by 2 bases, and 8 bases separated the two germline ends. Germline CDR1 and CDR2: KGHSH and LQKENI. The CDR3 covers 14 residues. The specimen was blood. This chain joins TRBV18 and TRBJ2-2, with D possibly being TRBD1 (6 bases). The receptor's source is a girl aged 2 to 10 with multiple sclerosis. The CDR3 here is CASSRTANTGELFF. CDR3 in DNA: TGTGCCAGCTCACGGACAGCAAACACCGGGGAGCTGTTTTTT.